Listed here is a single TCR beta chain. As yet, its antigen is unknown. V was clipped by 2 bases and J by 3 bases, with 8 bases between them. CDR3 length equals 13 residues. Germline CDR1 reads MGHRA; CDR2 reads YSYEKL. This entry is derived from a study of OX40 agonist ivuxolimab in advanced cancers. Libraries were prepared by immunoSEQ multiplex PCR; TCRdb keeps only in-frame clonotypes and omits some of them. The table includes 40,000 to 50,000 clones, over 75% detected once. Study results and caveats: In general, CD8+ T cells held more expanded clones than CD4+ did, on average.

The starting material was CD4+ or CD8+ T cells sorted from blood, obtained in a trial of the OX40 agonist ivuxolimab. The chain employs TRBV4-1 and TRBJ2-7; unclear D gene. This receptor was obtained from an adult with an advanced solid tumor such as melanoma, head and neck, liver or kidney cancer. The DNA for the CDR3 is TGCGCCAGCAGCCAAAGGGAAATCTACGAGCAGTACTTC. This encodes CASSQREIYEQYF.